Shown below are 16 T cell receptor beta chains from a single sample sequenced in a study of control samples from healthy donors and cancer patients. TCRdb's copy holds only in-frame clones and misses some; the assay was immunoSEQ multiplex PCR. The sample has about 100,000 clones; more than 75% are singletons. The sequenced sample consisted of blood. These receptors came from a woman aged 45-65 years in good health.

The chain joins TRBV6-5 to TRBJ2-5, with TRBD2 as a possible D gene (5 bases). Deletions cut 2 bases from V and 2 bases from J, with 9 bases between. The length of the CDR3 is 14 residues. CDR1 is MNHEY and CDR2 is SVGAGI in the germline V gene. CDR3 sequence: CASSYLGGQETQYF. CDR3 nucleotide sequence: TGTGCCAGCAGTTACCTGGGCGGGCAAGAGACCCAGTACTTC.

Written as DNA, the CDR3 is TGTGCCAGTAGTGACCGGGACAGAGCTAACTATGGCTACACCTTC. This codes for CASSDRDRANYGYTF. V usage is TRBV19 and J usage is TRBJ1-2; 7 positions match TRBD1. CDR3 length equals 15 residues. Per germline, CDR1 LNHDA and CDR2 SQIVND (reference sequence). Losses at the gene ends were 5 bases for V and 0 bases for J; bases not matched to a gene: 6.

The sample holds one count of this clone. The genes are TRBV3-1 (or the pseudogene TRBV3-2) and TRBJ1-6, with 7 bases lining up with TRBD1. This CDR3 is 14 amino acids long. Germline V gene lookup returns CDR1 LGHDT and CDR2 YNNKEL (reference sequence). V lost 7 bases, J lost 5 bases, and 5 bases stayed unmatched. The CDR3 sequence is CASTGTANNSPLHF. CDR3 nucleotides: TGTGCCAGCACCGGGACAGCAAATAATTCACCCCTCCACTTT.

The chain links TRBV10-3 to TRBJ2-5, with 9 bases lining up with TRBD1. The CDR3 runs 15 residues. Germline CDR1 ENHRY, CDR2 SYGVKD. Losses at the gene ends were 5 bases for V and 3 bases for J; bases not matched to a gene: 7. The CDR3: CAISRTGEGEETQYF. The CDR3 region has the DNA TGTGCCATCAGTAGGACAGGGGAGGGGGAAGAGACCCAGTACTTC.

The rearrangement joins TRBV7-2 to TRBJ2-3; TRBD2 aligns across 11 bases. The CDR3 totals 17 residues. The trim removed 5 bases at V and 1 base at J, leaving 8 bases unmatched. In germline, CDR1 is SGHTA, CDR2 FQGNSA. The DNA for the CDR3 is TGTGCCAGCAGCATTAGCGGGAGGGCCCGAGGCACAGATACGCAGTATTTT. It specifies CASSISGRARGTDTQYF.

This chain uses TRBV12-3 or TRBV12-4 with TRBJ1-1; no reliable D call. This CDR3 spans 11 amino acids. V was cut by 6 bases and J by 6 bases, with 8 bases left in between. The CDR3 nucleotides read TGTGCCAGCAGCTCTGTGGCTGAAGCTTTCTTT. Encoded protein: CASSSVAEAFF.

The chain combines TRBV4-1 with TRBJ2-1; 13 bases are shared with TRBD2. Germline V gene data show CDR1 as MGHRA and CDR2 as YSYEKL. The CDR3 sequence is 18 residues long. J was trimmed by 9 bases and V by 0 bases; bases with no gene match: 11. The chain's CDR3 is CASSQDPPGLAGECEQFF. The CDR3 region has the DNA TGCGCCAGCAGCCAAGACCCCCCCGGACTAGCGGGAGAGTGTGAGCAGTTCTTC.

This clone occurred once. The V gene is TRBV3-1 (or the pseudogene TRBV3-2), the J gene TRBJ1-3, with D perhaps TRBD1 (6 bases). The V gene lost 5 bases and the J gene lost 2 bases, with 16 bases spanning the gap. Germline V gene sequence: CDR1 LGHDT, CDR2 YNNKEL (reference sequence). This CDR3 contains 16 residues. The DNA for the CDR3 is TGTGCCAGCAGCTTCACGACAGGCTTGACTGGAAACACCATATATTTT. Translation gives CASSFTTGLTGNTIYF.

The chain employs TRBV29-1 and TRBJ2-5; D might be TRBD2 (6 bases). V gave up 3 bases and J gave up 0 bases, with 14 bases separating them. Germline V gene data show CDR1 as SQVTM and CDR2 as ANQGSEA. This CDR3 contains 15 residues. CDR3 in amino acids: CSVEFAGGNQETQYF. The CDR3 bases are TGCAGCGTTGAGTTTGCCGGGGGAAACCAAGAGACCCAGTACTTC.

V usage is TRBV18 and J usage is TRBJ2-6; TRBD1 matches at 8 bases. Germline-derived CDR1 and CDR2 are KGHSH and LQKENI. Trimming took 3 bases from V and 4 from J; bases not matched to a gene: 8. This CDR3 comprises 17 residues. CDR3: CASSPRTGRNGANVLTF. For the CDR3, the DNA is TGTGCCAGCTCACCGAGGACAGGGCGTAACGGGGCCAACGTCCTGACTTTC.

The chain links TRBV11-2 to TRBJ2-3; no reliable D call. V shed 2 bases and J shed 2 bases, with 8 bases lying between them. The CDR3 sequence is 14 residues long. Germline CDR1 SGHAT, CDR2 FQNNGV. The CDR3 DNA reads as TGTGCCAGCAGCTTACTGGCTGTCACAGATACGCAGTATTTT. It encodes CASSLLAVTDTQYF.

The chain carries TRBV29-1 and TRBJ2-3, with 8 bases identical to TRBD1. After removal of 0 bases from V and 6 bases from J, the junction contained 5 bases not matched to a gene. The CDR3 contains 14 residues. Germline V gives CDR1 SQVTM, CDR2 ANQGSEA. In nucleotides, the CDR3 is TGCAGCGTTGAAGACCGACAGGGGTGGGATACGCAGTATTTT. Translation: CSVEDRQGWDTQYF.

This chain connects TRBV13 to TRBJ2-7; 8 bases are a match to TRBD2. The V and J ends lost 5 bases and 6 bases, in that order; junction bases with no gene match: 9. The CDR3 consists of 14 residues. Germline CDR1 PRHDT, CDR2 FYEKMQ (reference sequence). In DNA form, the CDR3 reads TGTGCCAGCAGCCGGCGGGGGGCCCTCTCCGAGCAGTACTTC. This encodes CASSRRGALSEQYF.

The gene calls are TRBV3-1 (or the pseudogene TRBV3-2) and TRBJ2-1; a weak D match, TRBD1 (5 bases). The V end was cut by 7 bases, the J end by 7 bases, with 20 bases between. In germline, CDR1 is LGHDT, CDR2 YNNKEL (reference sequence). CDR3 length equals 15 residues. CDR3 loop: CASTHGPGSGNEQFF. Written as DNA, the CDR3 is TGTGCCAGCACCCACGGACCAGGGTCGGGTAATGAGCAGTTCTTC.

This clone occurred a few times. This chain uses TRBV5-1 with TRBJ2-7; D uncertain. The germline V gene has CDR1 SGHRS and CDR2 YFSETQ. The CDR3 contains 14 residues. Trimming took off 0 bases at V and 1 base at J, with 8 bases between the two ends. The CDR3 reads CASSLGQISYEQYF. CDR3 DNA: TGCGCCAGCAGCTTGGGGCAGATTTCCTACGAGCAGTACTTC.

This chain joins TRBV5-1 and TRBJ1-1; no definite D call. Germline V gene data show CDR1 as SGHRS and CDR2 as YFSETQ. The CDR3 loop spans 12 amino acids. V was pared by 0 bases and J by 10 bases, with 10 bases between. This CDR3 reads CASSLDSWGAFF. In DNA, the CDR3 is TGCGCCAGCAGCTTGGACTCCTGGGGAGCTTTCTTT.